What follows describes a single T cell receptor beta chain. This sample is part of a study of blood T cell repertoires in COVID-19. Study in general: COVID-19 samples from acute and convalescent phases originated in the United States, Italy and Spain. T cells, B-cell-depleted T cells, or PBMCs provided the cDNA or gDNA that served as material.

Study processing details: Amplifying reference gene primers gave estimates of nucleated cell counts. The repertoire was sequenced with immunoSEQ multiplex PCR; TCRdb's copy has only in-frame clones and lacks some. That table is the source of V, J and clone size, and D and trimming were worked out from the DNA. Of some 100,000 clones listed, roughly four fifths are singletons. Germline V gives CDR1 SEHNR, CDR2 FQNEAQ (reference sequence). CDR3 size: 16 residues. V trimming: 2 bases; J trimming: 6 bases; junction bases outside the gene matches: 9. This TCR derives from a man aged 45-60 years with acute or convalescent COVID-19. Sequencing input: peripheral blood. V is TRBV7-9 and J is TRBJ2-3; 9 bases fit TRBD2. The CDR3 reads CASSLYRSGSSDTQYF. The CDR3 DNA reads TGTGCCAGCAGCTTATATCGTAGCGGGAGTTCGGATACGCAGTATTTT. Supplemented by reference TRBV7-9 and TRBJ2-3, the full variable domain reads DTGVSQNPRHKITKRGQNVTFRCDPISEHNRLYWYRQTLGQGPEFLTYFQNEAQLEKSRLLSDRFSAERPKGSFSTLEIQRTEQGDSAMYLCASSLYRSGSSDTQYFGPGTRLTVL.